Listed below are T cell receptor beta chains from one sample, sequenced in a study of technical replicates of blood from a few donors. Profiling relied on immunoSEQ multiplex PCR, and the TCRdb table lists in-frame clones only, not all of them. The sample has approximately 76,000 clones; 91% are singletons. Sequencing input: T cells isolated from PBMCs. These receptors all come from a human donor in good health. CDR3s include the opening cysteine and the closing phenylalanine or tryptophan. D genes are given only for firm matches. Some rows mark clone size as missing; the rest say once, few, many or name a class of expanded clone.

d_gene: TRBD1; abundance: -; v_gene: TRBV5-1; j_gene: TRBJ2-1; CDR3nt: TGCGCCAGCAGCGGGGGACAGAATTACAATGAGCAGTTCTTC; CDR3aa: CASSGGQNYNEQFF
d_gene: TRBD2; abundance: -; v_gene: TRBV29-1; j_gene: TRBJ2-1; CDR3nt: TGCAGCGTTGAATTTGGGACTAATATCTACAATGAGCAGTTCTTC; CDR3aa: CSVEFGTNIYNEQFF
d_gene: -; abundance: -; v_gene: TRBV2; j_gene: TRBJ2-3; CDR3nt: TGTGCCAGCAGTTTCATAACTAGGTTGGATACGCAGTATTTT; CDR3aa: CASSFITRLDTQYF
d_gene: -; abundance: -; v_gene: TRBV28; j_gene: TRBJ1-4; CDR3nt: TGTGCCAGCAGTTTTTTGGCCGGTCTGAGGGCCTCTCATGAAAAACTGTTTTTT; CDR3aa: CASSFLAGLRASHEKLFF
d_gene: TRBD1; abundance: once; v_gene: TRBV6-6; j_gene: TRBJ1-1; CDR3nt: TGTGCCAGCAGTTTCCGGGACAGGGACACTGAAGCTTTCTTT; CDR3aa: CASSFRDRDTEAFF
d_gene: TRBD1; abundance: -; v_gene: TRBV12-5; j_gene: TRBJ1-6; CDR3nt: TGTGCTAGTGGTTTGGTGCGGACAGGGGATTCGTCCTATAATTCACCCCTCCACTTT; CDR3aa: CASGLVRTGDSSYNSPLHF
d_gene: TRBD2; abundance: -; v_gene: TRBV18; j_gene: TRBJ2-1; CDR3nt: TGTGCCAGCGCACTAGCGGGAGGGCCTGGCAATGAGCAGTTCTTC; CDR3aa: CASALAGGPGNEQFF
d_gene: -; abundance: -; v_gene: TRBV5-1; j_gene: TRBJ1-6; CDR3nt: TGCGCCAGCAGCTTGAGGCAGGGGTACAATTCACCCCTCCACTTT; CDR3aa: CASSLRQGYNSPLHF
d_gene: -; abundance: once; v_gene: TRBV9; j_gene: TRBJ1-5; CDR3nt: TGTGCCAGCAGCGTAGAGGGCCTACCAAAGGGGAATCAGCCCCAGCATTTT; CDR3aa: CASSVEGLPKGNQPQHF
d_gene: TRBD1; abundance: -; v_gene: TRBV5-1; j_gene: TRBJ1-4; CDR3nt: TGCGCCAGCAGCTTTGTACAGGGGAATGAAAAACTGTTTTTT; CDR3aa: CASSFVQGNEKLFF
d_gene: -; abundance: once; v_gene: TRBV5-4; j_gene: TRBJ1-5; CDR3nt: TGTGCCAGCAGCTTGGACAGGAGTTATCAGCCCCAGCATTTT; CDR3aa: CASSLDRSYQPQHF
d_gene: -; abundance: medium-sized; v_gene: TRBV2; j_gene: TRBJ2-2; CDR3nt: TGTGCCAGTCAAAACACCGGGGAGCTGTTTTTT; CDR3aa: CASQNTGELFF
d_gene: TRBD1; abundance: -; v_gene: TRBV7-9; j_gene: TRBJ1-5; CDR3nt: TGTGCCAGCAGCTTAGCACAGGGGACGAGCAATCAGCCCCAGCATTTT; CDR3aa: CASSLAQGTSNQPQHF
d_gene: TRBD1; abundance: -; v_gene: TRBV7-3; j_gene: TRBJ2-2; CDR3nt: TGTGCCAGCAGCTTAGCCGGGGACAGGGTCACCGGGGAGCTGTTTTTT; CDR3aa: CASSLAGDRVTGELFF
d_gene: TRBD2; abundance: -; v_gene: TRBV11-2; j_gene: TRBJ2-2; CDR3nt: TGTGCCAGCAGCTGGCCGTCTCTAGCGGGAGTCGACACCGGGGAGCTGTTTTTT; CDR3aa: CASSWPSLAGVDTGELFF
d_gene: TRBD2; abundance: -; v_gene: TRBV5-1; j_gene: TRBJ2-3; CDR3nt: TGCGCCAGCAGCTTGCACGGACTAGCGTCCAGCACAGATACGCAGTATTTT; CDR3aa: CASSLHGLASSTDTQYF
d_gene: -; abundance: -; v_gene: TRBV2; j_gene: TRBJ1-1; CDR3nt: TGTGCCAGCAGTGATCGGGGGGACACTGAAGCTTTCTTT; CDR3aa: CASSDRGDTEAFF
d_gene: -; abundance: -; v_gene: TRBV28; j_gene: TRBJ1-3; CDR3nt: TGTGCCAGTACAGGACCCGGCGGAAACACCATATATTTT; CDR3aa: CASTGPGGNTIYF
d_gene: TRBD2; abundance: -; v_gene: TRBV7-6; j_gene: TRBJ2-7; CDR3nt: TGTGCCAGCAGCTTAGCGGGGGAGGGACTAGATGACGAGCAGTACTTC; CDR3aa: CASSLAGEGLDDEQYF
d_gene: -; abundance: -; v_gene: TRBV6-6; j_gene: TRBJ2-1; CDR3nt: TGTGCCAGCAGTGACCGGGACTTCGGGGTCTTC; CDR3aa: CASSDRDFGVF
d_gene: TRBD1; abundance: -; v_gene: TRBV5-4; j_gene: TRBJ2-1; CDR3nt: TGTGCCAGCAGCCCGGGACAGGGGGGAAACAATGAGCAGTTCTTC; CDR3aa: CASSPGQGGNNEQFF
d_gene: TRBD2; abundance: -; v_gene: TRBV5-5; j_gene: TRBJ2-3; CDR3nt: TGTGCCAGCAGCACCCGACTAGCGGGAGATCCCGATACGCAGTATTTT; CDR3aa: CASSTRLAGDPDTQYF
d_gene: -; abundance: -; v_gene: TRBV6-4; j_gene: TRBJ2-7; CDR3nt: TGTGCCAGCAGTGAAGCGGCAACCTACGAGCAGTACTTC; CDR3aa: CASSEAATYEQYF
d_gene: TRBD2; abundance: -; v_gene: TRBV5-1; j_gene: TRBJ2-1; CDR3nt: TGCGCCAGCAGCTTGGCTAGCGGGGGGGCCGATGAGCAGTTCTTC; CDR3aa: CASSLASGGADEQFF
d_gene: -; abundance: -; v_gene: TRBV19; j_gene: TRBJ1-2; CDR3nt: TGTGCCCAGTTAAATATCTATGGCTACACCTTC; CDR3aa: CAQLNIYGYTF
d_gene: TRBD1; abundance: -; v_gene: TRBV6-1; j_gene: TRBJ2-7; CDR3nt: TGTGCCAGCACCCCAGGGACAGGGAGGAACGAGCAGTACTTC; CDR3aa: CASTPGTGRNEQYF
d_gene: -; abundance: -; v_gene: TRBV7-2; j_gene: TRBJ2-7; CDR3nt: TGTGCCAGCAGCTCGTACAGGGGAGGCCTCACCTACGAGCAGTACTTC; CDR3aa: CASSSYRGGLTYEQYF
d_gene: TRBD2; abundance: -; v_gene: TRBV7-2; j_gene: TRBJ2-7; CDR3nt: TGTGCCACCTCCGGGACTAGGTTTTCCTACGAGCAGTACTTC; CDR3aa: CATSGTRFSYEQYF
d_gene: -; abundance: -; v_gene: TRBV19; j_gene: TRBJ1-1; CDR3nt: TGTGCCAGTAGTCCAGTGTCCAACACTGAAGCTTTCTTT; CDR3aa: CASSPVSNTEAFF
d_gene: -; abundance: -; v_gene: TRBV14; j_gene: TRBJ2-1; CDR3nt: TGTGCCAGCAGCCAAGTTGGGACAATCAAGTTCTTC; CDR3aa: CASSQVGTIKFF
d_gene: -; abundance: -; v_gene: TRBV4-2; j_gene: TRBJ2-7; CDR3nt: TGTGCCAGCAGCCAACCCCTTTCGGGGAAGTCCTACGAGCAGTACTTC; CDR3aa: CASSQPLSGKSYEQYF
d_gene: -; abundance: -; v_gene: TRBV2; j_gene: TRBJ1-5; CDR3nt: TGTGCCAGCAGCCTCAGGGCTACTCAGCCCCAGCATTTT; CDR3aa: CASSLRATQPQHF
d_gene: -; abundance: once; v_gene: TRBV4-1; j_gene: TRBJ2-7; CDR3nt: TGCGCCAGCAGCCCGGTGGAGGGTCGGAGTTCCCGGTCCGAGCAGTACTTC; CDR3aa: CASSPVEGRSSRSEQYF
d_gene: TRBD1; abundance: -; v_gene: TRBV11-3; j_gene: TRBJ2-3; CDR3nt: TGTGCCAGCAGCCCCACCGGGACAGGGCTGCCAGATACGCAGTATTTT; CDR3aa: CASSPTGTGLPDTQYF
d_gene: TRBD1; abundance: few; v_gene: TRBV7-9; j_gene: TRBJ1-1; CDR3nt: TGTGCCAGCAGAGGGACAGGCAATCGGAACACTGAAGCTTTCTTT; CDR3aa: CASRGTGNRNTEAFF
d_gene: -; abundance: -; v_gene: TRBV2; j_gene: TRBJ1-1; CDR3nt: TGTGCCAGCAGTGTTCAGGGAAGGATGAACACTGAAGCTTTCTTT; CDR3aa: CASSVQGRMNTEAFF
d_gene: -; abundance: once; v_gene: TRBV28; j_gene: TRBJ2-5; CDR3nt: TGTGCCAGCAGTTTACCCCTAGCGACCCAAGAGACCCAGTACTTC; CDR3aa: CASSLPLATQETQYF
d_gene: -; abundance: -; v_gene: TRBV6-5; j_gene: TRBJ1-4; CDR3nt: TGTGCCAGCAGTTACTCCGGGACAACTAATGAAAAACTGTTTTTT; CDR3aa: CASSYSGTTNEKLFF